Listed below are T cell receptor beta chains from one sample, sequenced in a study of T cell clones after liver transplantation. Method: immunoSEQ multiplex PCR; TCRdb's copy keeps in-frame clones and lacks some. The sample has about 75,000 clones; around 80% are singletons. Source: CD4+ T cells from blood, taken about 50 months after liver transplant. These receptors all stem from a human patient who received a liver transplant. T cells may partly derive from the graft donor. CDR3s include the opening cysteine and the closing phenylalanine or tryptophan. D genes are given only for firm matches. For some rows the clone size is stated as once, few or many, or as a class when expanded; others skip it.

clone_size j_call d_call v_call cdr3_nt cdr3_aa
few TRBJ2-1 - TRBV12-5 TGTGCTAGTGGTTTGTCTGACTTTGGCGGTAACCTCAACTACAATGAGCAGTTCTTC CASGLSDFGGNLNYNEQFF
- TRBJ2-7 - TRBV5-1 TGCGCCAGCAGCTGGGGGACGGCGCACTACGAGCAGTACTTC CASSWGTAHYEQYF
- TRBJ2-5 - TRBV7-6 TGTGCCAGCAGCTCCGCCCGGGGTTCCCAAGAGACCCAGTACTTC CASSSARGSQETQYF
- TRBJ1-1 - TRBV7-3 TGTGCCAGCAGCTCGCAGGAGAACACTGAAGCTTTCTTT CASSSQENTEAFF
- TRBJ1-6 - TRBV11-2 TGTGCCAGCAGCTTAGAGGGGAGCTCCTATAATTCACCCCTCCACTTT CASSLEGSSYNSPLHF
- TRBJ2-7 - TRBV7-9 TGTGCCAGCAGCTTAAGCAGGAGCGACTACGAGCAGTACTTC CASSLSRSDYEQYF
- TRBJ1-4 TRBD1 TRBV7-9 TGTGCCAGCAGCTTCGGGACAGCAGGTGAAAAACTGTTTTTT CASSFGTAGEKLFF
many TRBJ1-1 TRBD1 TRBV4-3 TGCGCCAGCAGCCAATTAACAGGGGACACTGAAGCTTTCTTT CASSQLTGDTEAFF
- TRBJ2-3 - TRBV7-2 TGTGCCAGCAGCCCCCGGTTTACAGATACGCAGTATTTT CASSPRFTDTQYF
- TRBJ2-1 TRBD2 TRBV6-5 TGTGCCAGCAGTTACTCGCCGAGCGGGAGTGAGAGGGAGCAGTTCTTC CASSYSPSGSEREQFF
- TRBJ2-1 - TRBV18 TGTGCCAGCTCACCAGATGGCCCCCCGCATTTCTTC CASSPDGPPHFF
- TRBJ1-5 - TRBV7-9 TGTGCCAGCACCCAGGGTTATGGCAATCAGCCCCAGCATTTT CASTQGYGNQPQHF
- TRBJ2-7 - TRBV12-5 TGTGCTAGTAGTAGTAGGGAAGAGCAGTACTTC CASSSREEQYF
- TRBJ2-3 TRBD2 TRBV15 TGTGCCACCAGCAGAGATCCCCCGGCTAGCGGGAGGGCCGATACGCAGTATTTT CATSRDPPASGRADTQYF
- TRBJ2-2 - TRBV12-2 TGTGCAAGTCGCTTATCGGTAATCGGGGGGTTAGACACCGGGGAGCTGTTTTTT CASRLSVIGGLDTGELFF
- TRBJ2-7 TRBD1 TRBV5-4 TGTGCCAGCAGCTTTTCCCGTGGGACAGGGATGGAAGAGCAGTACTTC CASSFSRGTGMEEQYF
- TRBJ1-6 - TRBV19 TGTGCCAGTAGTCGGAGTAGCTCCTATAATTCACCCCTCCACTTT CASSRSSSYNSPLHF
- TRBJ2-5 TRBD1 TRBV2 TGTGCCAGCAGTCCCGACAGGGCCCAAGAGACCCAGTACTTC CASSPDRAQETQYF
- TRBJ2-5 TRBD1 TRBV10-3 TGTGCCATCAAGGGACAGCTCCAAGAGACCCAGTACTTC CAIKGQLQETQYF
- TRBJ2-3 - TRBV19 TGTGCCAGTAGTGGGTGGGGCCCCACAGATACGCAGTATTTT CASSGWGPTDTQYF
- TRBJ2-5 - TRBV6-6 TGTGCCAGCAGAACAGGAGGAGTCAGGAAGTACTTC CASRTGGVRKYF
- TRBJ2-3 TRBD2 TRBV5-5 TGTGCCAGCAGCTTGTTGGAGCGGGGGGGCACAGATACGCAGTATTTT CASSLLERGGTDTQYF
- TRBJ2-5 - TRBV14 TGTGCCAGCAGATGGAGTGGGGAGCAGACCCAGTACTTC CASRWSGEQTQYF
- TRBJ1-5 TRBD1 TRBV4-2 TGTGCCAGCAGCCAAGACTCCCACTCGGATCCGCGACAGGGCTATCAGCCCCAGCATTTT CASSQDSHSDPRQGYQPQHF
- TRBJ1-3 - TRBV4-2 TGTGCCAGCAGCCAAGGGAAAATCACAGGCTCTGGAAACACCATATATTTT CASSQGKITGSGNTIYF
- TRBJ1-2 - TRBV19 TGTGCCAGTAGCCCCCAGAGGGGGGCGGATGGCTACACCTTC CASSPQRGADGYTF
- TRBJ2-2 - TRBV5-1 TGCGCCAGCAGCTGGACCGGGACAAAGAACACCGGGGAGCTGTTTTTT CASSWTGTKNTGELFF
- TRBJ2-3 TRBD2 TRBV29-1 TGCAGCGTTGCTAGCGGGAGTGGGACAGATACGCAGTATTTT CSVASGSGTDTQYF
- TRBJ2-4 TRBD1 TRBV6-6 TGTGCCAGCAGTAGCCGGGACAGGGGTCGGGGGAACATTCAGTACTTC CASSSRDRGRGNIQYF
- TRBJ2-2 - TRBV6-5 TGTGCCAGCAGTTACTCGATGTCGGGGGAGTTCGGGGAGCTGTTTTTT CASSYSMSGEFGELFF
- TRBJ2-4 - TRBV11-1 TGTGCCAGCAGCTTAGACCTAGCCAAAAACATTCAGTACTTC CASSLDLAKNIQYF
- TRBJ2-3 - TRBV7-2 TGTGCCAGCAGCATCGGGTCCACAGATACGCAGTATTTT CASSIGSTDTQYF
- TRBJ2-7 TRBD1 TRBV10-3 TGTGCCATCAGACTACAGGGGGCGGACGAGCAGTACTTC CAIRLQGADEQYF